Listed below are T cell receptor beta chains from one sample, sequenced in a study of T cell responses to AZD1222 COVID-19 vaccine. Profiled with immunoSEQ multiplex PCR; TCRdb holds only in-frame clones, not every one. The sample consists of some 31,000 clones, roughly 90% of them appearing once. The specimen comprised peripheral blood, sampled 28 days after the second AZD1222 dose. These TCRs come from an adult who received the AZD1222 COVID-19 vaccine. Each CDR3 is given with its conserved first and last residue. Fields, in order: clone size, CDR3 length, D gene, J gene, V gene, CDR3 DNA, CDR3 protein. The D gene is left open where the match is weak. A clone size is listed for some rows: how often the clone was seen (once, few, many), or a class if it is expanded.

NA	15	NA	TRBJ1-2	TRBV5-1	TGCGCCAGCAGGAGTAACGTCGGGGGGAACTATGGCTACACCTTC	CASRSNVGGNYGYTF
NA	13	NA	TRBJ1-5	TRBV30	TGTGCCTGGAGCGGGCAGACAAATCAGCCCCAGCATTTT	CAWSGQTNQPQHF
NA	16	NA	TRBJ1-1	TRBV18	TGTGCCAGCTCACCACCAAGTAGCTGGGAGTACACTGAAGCTTTCTTT	CASSPPSSWEYTEAFF
NA	15	TRBD2	TRBJ2-1	TRBV9	TGTGCCAGCAGCGAAGGCGGGAGCTCCTACAATGAGCAGTTCTTC	CASSEGGSSYNEQFF
NA	15	NA	TRBJ2-7	TRBV5-5	TGTGCCAGCAGCTTGTTGTCGGCGGGGCCCTACGAGCAGTACTTC	CASSLLSAGPYEQYF
NA	16	TRBD2	TRBJ2-1	TRBV3-1/TRBV3-2	TGTGCCAGCAGTGTACGGGGGGTACCTAATGTCCATGAGCAGTTCTTC	CASSVRGVPNVHEQFF
NA	16	TRBD1	TRBJ2-7	TRBV5-1	TGCGCCAGCAGCGGGACCCCTGACAGGGTTCTAGGGGAGCAGTACTTC	CASSGTPDRVLGEQYF
NA	15	TRBD1	TRBJ1-5	TRBV6-5	TGTGCCAGCAGTCCCCGAACAGGGGGCAATCAGCCCCAGCATTTT	CASSPRTGGNQPQHF
NA	13	NA	TRBJ2-5	TRBV14	TGTGCCAGCAGCCAAGTCCGGTCTGAGACCCAGTACTTC	CASSQVRSETQYF
NA	16	NA	TRBJ2-1	TRBV3-1/TRBV3-2	TGTGCCAGCAGCCAAGCTCCAGGGGATGGTAACAATGAGCAGTTCTTC	CASSQAPGDGNNEQFF
NA	14	TRBD1	TRBJ1-5	TRBV9	TGTGCCAGCAGCGAGGGGACAGGGTTCGCCCCCCAGCATTTT	CASSEGTGFAPQHF
NA	14	NA	TRBJ2-7	TRBV5-4	TGTGCCAGCAGTTCTGGCCCGGCCTCGGAAGAGCAGTACTTC	CASSSGPASEEQYF
NA	14	NA	TRBJ1-2	TRBV9	TGTGCCAGCAGCACGGGTCCCGAAGCTTATGGCTACACCTTC	CASSTGPEAYGYTF
once	16	TRBD1	TRBJ2-2	TRBV7-9	TGTGCCAGCAGCCCGTGGCAGGGGGAGACGACCGGGGAGCTGTTTTTT	CASSPWQGETTGELFF
NA	13	NA	TRBJ2-3	TRBV7-3	TGTGCCAGCAGCTCCGCCGGCACAGATACGCAGTATTTT	CASSSAGTDTQYF
NA	14	NA	TRBJ1-2	TRBV5-4	TGTGCCAGCAGCTCGTACGGAGCTAACTATGGCTACACCTTC	CASSSYGANYGYTF
few	14	NA	TRBJ1-3	TRBV10-3	TGTGCCATGCAAGGGGAGCAGCCTGGAAACACCATATATTTT	CAMQGEQPGNTIYF
NA	12	NA	TRBJ2-2	TRBV13	TGTGCCAGCAGCTTAAACCCCGGGGAGCTGTTTTTT	CASSLNPGELFF
NA	13	NA	TRBJ2-2	TRBV10-3	TGTGCCATCAGTGGAGAGAACACCGGGGAGCTGTTTTTT	CAISGENTGELFF
NA	17	NA	TRBJ2-7	TRBV4-3	TGCGCCAGCAGCCAAGATCGGGATCTAGTAGGTCGCTACGAGCAGTACTTC	CASSQDRDLVGRYEQYF
NA	14	TRBD1	TRBJ2-7	TRBV6-5	TGTGCCAGCAGGCGGGGGACAGGGGGTAACGAGCAGTACTTC	CASRRGTGGNEQYF
NA	13	NA	TRBJ1-5	TRBV6-1	TGTGCCAGCAGTGAGGTCCAGTCACAGCCCCAGCATTTT	CASSEVQSQPQHF
NA	16	TRBD1	TRBJ2-2	TRBV30	TGTGCCTCCCACCGTCCCGGGACAGGACCGTCCGGGGAGCTGTTTTTT	CASHRPGTGPSGELFF
NA	13	NA	TRBJ2-2	TRBV9	TGTGCCAGCACAACAGTGAACACCGGGGAGCTGTTTTTT	CASTTVNTGELFF
NA	16	TRBD2	TRBJ2-1	TRBV7-9	TGTGCCAGCAGCTTACCACGTCTAGCGGGGATGGATGAGCAGTTCTTC	CASSLPRLAGMDEQFF
NA	13	NA	TRBJ2-1	TRBV7-9	TGTGCCAGCAGTCAAACAGGGTCCCCCCTGCAGTTCTTC	CASSQTGSPLQFF
few	11	NA	TRBJ2-2	TRBV2	TGTGCCAGCAGTGCGGCCGGGGAGCTGTTTTTT	CASSAAGELFF
medium-sized	13	NA	TRBJ2-3	TRBV18	TGTGCCAGCTCGTCTACAGGGAGCGGTACGCAGTATTTT	CASSSTGSGTQYF
NA	16	TRBD1	TRBJ2-5	TRBV11-3	TGTGCCAGCAGCCCCCCGGGACAGGGATACCAAGAGACCCAGTACTTC	CASSPPGQGYQETQYF
NA	13	NA	TRBJ2-1	TRBV13	TGTGCCAGCAGCTTAAAAGACACTGGTGAGCAGTTCTTC	CASSLKDTGEQFF
NA	14	NA	TRBJ1-6	TRBV3-1/TRBV3-2	TGTGCCAGCAGCCAAGTCTTCCAGAATTCACCCCTCCACTTT	CASSQVFQNSPLHF
NA	14	NA	TRBJ1-5	TRBV10-3	TGTGCCATCAGAGGGGCGAACGGCAATCAGCCCCAGCATTTT	CAIRGANGNQPQHF
NA	15	NA	TRBJ2-1	TRBV10-3	TGTGCCATCAGCCTGACCGGGACAAAGGTCAATGAGCAGTTCTTC	CAISLTGTKVNEQFF
NA	15	TRBD1	TRBJ1-2	TRBV18	TGTGCCAGCTCACCTGCCGGGGACAGCATCTATGGCTACACCTTC	CASSPAGDSIYGYTF
few	15	TRBD1	TRBJ1-1	TRBV18	TGTGCCAGCTCACCCACGGAGGGGGCAGACACTGAAGCTTTCTTT	CASSPTEGADTEAFF
NA	13	NA	TRBJ1-1	TRBV12-3/TRBV12-4	TGTGCCAGCAGCCGGCGCAGGGGCCCTGAAGCTTTCTTT	CASSRRRGPEAFF
once	12	NA	TRBJ1-5	TRBV29-1	TGCAGCGTTGGGGGCAGCAATCAGCCCCAGCATTTT	CSVGGSNQPQHF
once	13	NA	TRBJ1-1	TRBV19	TGTGCCAGTAGTGAGCTCAGGAACACTGAAGCTTTCTTT	CASSELRNTEAFF
NA	14	NA	TRBJ2-7	TRBV29-1	TGCAGCGTTGAGACGCGACAGTCGGCCTACGAGCAGTACTTC	CSVETRQSAYEQYF
NA	13	NA	TRBJ2-7	TRBV6-6	TGTGCCAGCAGTTACTACAGGGACTACGAGCAGTACTTC	CASSYYRDYEQYF
NA	19	TRBD2	TRBJ2-1	TRBV4-3	TGCGCCAGCAGCCAGGCCAGCAATACTCCGGGAGGAGGATACAATGAGCAGTTCTTC	CASSQASNTPGGGYNEQFF
NA	16	NA	TRBJ2-1	TRBV6-2/TRBV6-3	TGTGCCAGCAGCTCCGGGGGCGCCCGATCCTACAATGAGCAGTTCTTC	CASSSGGARSYNEQFF
once	17	NA	TRBJ1-3	TRBV18	TGTGCCAGCTCACCACAAACCGGCGGAAGATCTGGAAACACCATATATTTT	CASSPQTGGRSGNTIYF
NA	16	NA	TRBJ1-6	TRBV5-6	TGTGCCAGCAGCTTGAGCCAGAACTCCTATAATTCACCCCTCCACTTT	CASSLSQNSYNSPLHF
NA	13	NA	TRBJ1-2	TRBV6-1	TGTGCCAGCAGTGAGACGGGTGTCTATGGCTACACCTTC	CASSETGVYGYTF
NA	18	TRBD1	TRBJ1-5	TRBV4-1	TGCGCCAGCAGCCAGTTCGTCCTTATCCGACAGGGGAATCAGCCCCAGCATTTT	CASSQFVLIRQGNQPQHF
NA	14	NA	TRBJ1-2	TRBV2	TGTGCCAGCAGTGTAGGACCGTCAAACTATGGCTACACCTTC	CASSVGPSNYGYTF
NA	11	NA	TRBJ1-1	TRBV20-1	TGCAGTGCTAGTCTCGGCGGGAGAGCTTTCTTT	CSASLGGRAFF
NA	15	NA	TRBJ2-5	TRBV5-1	TGCGCCAGCCAGGAGGGGGCCCTGTACCAAGAGACCCAGTACTTC	CASQEGALYQETQYF